This record looks at one TCR beta chain sequence and its context. Its cognate antigen is unknown. These data originate in a study of vaccination and CD4 T cells after COVID-19. Study in general: Overlapping SARS-CoV-2, HCoV-NL63, HCoV-OC43 and HCoV-229E spike peptides stimulated the cells.

The CDR3 spans 15 residues. V lost 4 bases, J lost 1 base, and 5 bases stayed unmatched. The germline CDR1 and CDR2 sequences are MNHNS and SASEGT. Sequenced with the Oncomine TCR Beta short-read assay was DNA taken from cultured CD4+ T cells. TCRdb called the PCR reads again in MiXCR, with one record for every CDR3 protein. The profile shows about 12,000 distinct CDR3 sequences, 50% of them singletons. The treatment is: roughly 10-day PBMC culture with coronavirus spike peptide pools or control peptides (ViraFEST assay). ViraFEST used peptide pools to expand antigen-specific T cells, then sequenced TCRs.

This sequence originates from a human donor who had recovered from COVID-19. Sequencing was carried out using CD4+ T cells from blood, cultured in vitro. This chain links TRBV6-1 with TRBJ1-2; 8 bases match TRBD1. CDR3 region: CASSATGGLNYGYTF. The CDR3 DNA sequence: TGTGCCAGCAGTGCTACAGGGGGTCTTAACTATGGCTACACCTTC.